This TCR beta chain was recorded in a study of blood T cell repertoires in COVID-19. Methods used by the authors: Counts of nucleated cells, estimated from reference gene primer amplification, were obtained. Using immunoSEQ multiplex PCR, the repertoire was profiled, and TCRdb retains in-frame clones only, with some absent. The D gene and trimming were derived from the DNA, and the V and J assignments and clone size from that table. The sample has 120,000 to 150,000 clones, roughly 85% seen once; the top ten hold about 2.6%. From germline, CDR1 is MNHEY and CDR2 SMNVEV (reference sequence). CDR3 length: 13 residues. V lost 6 bases to trimming and J lost 7 bases; unmatched junction nucleotides: 6.

Sequenced sample: peripheral blood. The receptor's source is a human donor with acute or convalescent COVID-19. The donor label of this sample is uncertain. The rearrangement links TRBV27 to TRBJ1-1; 9 nucleotides line up with TRBD1. The DNA of the CDR3 is TGTGCCAGCAGGTTGACAGGGGGGGGTGAAGCTTTCTTT. Protein sequence: CASRLTGGGEAFF.